This TCR beta chain was sequenced in a study of T cells in tumors after PD-1 blockade. Clones were read by immunoSEQ multiplex PCR, and TCRdb kept only the in-frame ones, dropping some. The sample holds tens of thousands of clones, just under 80% seen once. The CDR3 covers 11 residues. The V end lost 2 bases, the J end lost 8 bases, and 7 bases lay between the germline ends. The germline gives CDR1 MGHRA, CDR2 YSYEKL. This sequence originates from a human donor with basal cell carcinoma. The specimen was PBMCs, collected before anti-PD-1 treatment. The rearrangement links TRBV4-1 to TRBJ2-7; D call uncertain. CDR3 amino acids: CASSQLGKQYF. CDR3 nucleotide sequence: TGCGCCAGCAGCCAACTAGGGAAGCAGTACTTC.